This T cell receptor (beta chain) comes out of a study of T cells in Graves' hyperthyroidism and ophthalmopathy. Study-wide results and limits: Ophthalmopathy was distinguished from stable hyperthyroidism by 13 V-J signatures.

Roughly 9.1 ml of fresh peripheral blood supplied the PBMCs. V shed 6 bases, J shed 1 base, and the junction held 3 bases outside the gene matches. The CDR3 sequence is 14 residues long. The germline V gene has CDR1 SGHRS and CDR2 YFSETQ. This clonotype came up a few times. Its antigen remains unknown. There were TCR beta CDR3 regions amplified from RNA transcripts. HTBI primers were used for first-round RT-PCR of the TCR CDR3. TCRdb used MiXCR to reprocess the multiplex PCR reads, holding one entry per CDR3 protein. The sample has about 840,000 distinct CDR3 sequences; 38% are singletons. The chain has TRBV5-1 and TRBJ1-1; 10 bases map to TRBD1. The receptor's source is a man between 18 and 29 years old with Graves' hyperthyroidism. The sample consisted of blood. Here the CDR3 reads CASTRDRGNTEAFF. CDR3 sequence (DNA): TGCGCCAGCACCCGGGACAGGGGGAACACTGAAGCTTTCTTT.